The T cell receptor (beta chain) under discussion was sequenced for a study of blood T cell repertoires in COVID-19. Overall study: COVID-19 samples from acute and convalescent phases originated in the United States, Italy and Spain.

CDR3 size: 17 residues. V was cut by 0 bases and J by 4 bases, with 16 bases left in between. Looked up from germline, CDR1 is LGHNA and CDR2 is YSLEER. Per the original methods: The assay estimated nucleated cells by amplifying reference gene primers. TCRdb's table, derived via immunoSEQ multiplex PCR, lists solely in-frame clones and lacks some. V and J calls and clone size are as listed in that table; D and trimming were resolved from the DNA. Of approximately 210,000 clones in the sample, 80% to 90% were seen once. The clonotype originates from a man between 35 and 55 years old with acute or convalescent COVID-19. The rearrangement links TRBV4-3 to TRBJ1-3; no clear D gene. Sequencing was done on a sample of peripheral blood. The CDR3 coding sequence is TGCGCCAGCAGCCAAGAAGGTCCCCTCTCGGGGGGAAACACCATATATTTT. Residues: CASSQEGPLSGGNTIYF.